Listed here are 13 T cell receptor beta chains from one sample, sequenced in a study of cytomegalovirus exposure and HLA in healthy donors. Measured with immunoSEQ multiplex PCR; TCRdb has only the in-frame clones, and not every one. This table holds fewer than 400,000 clones, 70% to 90% found once. The sample comprised PBMCs. The receptor set was obtained from a man in his thirties or forties in good health and CMV-seronegative.

The rearrangement joins TRBV4-3 to TRBJ2-4; unclear D gene. The V end was cut by 1 base, the J end by 0 bases, with 10 bases between. CDR1 is LGHNA and CDR2 is YSLEER in the germline V gene. The CDR3 contains 16 residues. CDR3 DNA: TGCGCCAGCAGCCAAGGGCTAGAACTAGCCAAAAACATTCAGTACTTC. It encodes CASSQGLELAKNIQYF.

The chain links TRBV27 to TRBJ2-7, with D possibly TRBD2 on 6 matching bases. V shed 5 bases and J shed 7 bases, with 15 bases lying between them. From germline, CDR1 is MNHEY and CDR2 SMNVEV (reference sequence). This CDR3 is 13 amino acids long. In nucleotides, the CDR3 is TGTGCCAGCAGTACACGGGGGACTTGGGAGCAGTACTTC. Its translation: CASSTRGTWEQYF.

This rearrangement joins TRBV7-9 to TRBJ1-2; D gene ambiguous. Germline CDR1 and CDR2: SEHNR and FQNEAQ (reference sequence). The CDR3 extends over 12 amino acids. Trimming left V 0 bases short and J 13 bases short, with 12 bases between. CDR3 residues: CASSLAGGYSTF. The CDR3 nucleotides read TGTGCCAGCAGCTTAGCAGGAGGGTATTCCACCTTC.

In its sample, this clone was seen once. The J gene is TRBJ2-7, the V gene TRBV15; 7 bases line up with TRBD1. The length of the CDR3 is 15 residues. V was clipped by 1 base and J by 1 base; unmatched bases: 4. Germline V gene sequence: CDR1 LNHNV, CDR2 YYDKDF (reference sequence). The CDR3 reads CATSRGTGPSYEQYF. The DNA of the CDR3 is TGTGCCACCAGCAGAGGGACAGGTCCTTCCTACGAGCAGTACTTC.

The J gene is TRBJ2-7, the V gene TRBV7-9; 8 nucleotides align to TRBD2. This CDR3 spans 16 amino acids. Germline CDR1 and CDR2: SEHNR and FQNEAQ (reference sequence). Trimming took 4 bases from V and 3 from J; bases not matched to a gene: 11. CDR3 bases: TGTGCCAGCAGCTCCTTCCTCGGGGGGGGGATCTACGAGCAGTACTTC. Protein: CASSSFLGGGIYEQYF.

This clone was seen a few times. The chain combines TRBV25-1 with TRBJ2-2; 7 bases agree with TRBD1. Trimming cost V 5 bases and J 2 bases; bases outside gene matches: 5. The germline gives CDR1 MGHDK, CDR2 SYGVNS. The CDR3 covers 15 residues. CDR3 amino acids: CASSSRTGNTGELFF. The CDR3 nucleotides read TGTGCCAGCAGTTCCAGGACAGGAAACACCGGGGAGCTGTTTTTT.

The rearrangement uses TRBV6-5 and TRBJ2-3; TRBD2 agrees at 8 bases. Per germline, CDR1 MNHEY and CDR2 SVGAGI. With V trimmed by 0 bases and J by 0 bases, 2 bases remained unmatched. This CDR3 comprises 16 residues. CDR3 sequence reads: CASSYSAGGSTDTQYF. In DNA, the CDR3 is TGTGCCAGCAGTTACTCGGCGGGGGGAAGCACAGATACGCAGTATTTT.

The chain combines TRBV18 with TRBJ1-1; 8 positions match TRBD1. The V and J ends lost 6 bases and 4 bases, in that order; junction bases with no gene match: 4. Germline lookup yields CDR1 KGHSH and CDR2 LQKENI. The CDR3 spans 13 residues. DNA for the CDR3: TGTGCCAGCTCGCGAACAGGGGGCACTGAAGCTTTCTTT. It translates to CASSRTGGTEAFF.

The rearrangement links TRBV6-5 to TRBJ1-5; D gene unclear. V was pared by 0 bases and J by 8 bases, with 11 bases between. Looked up from germline, CDR1 is MNHEY and CDR2 is SVGAGI. The CDR3 spans 14 residues. The CDR3 DNA follows: TGTGCCAGCAGTTACTCGATTCCTATTGAGCCCCAGCATTTT. This gives the protein CASSYSIPIEPQHF.

The chain employs TRBV4-3 and TRBJ2-1; 7 bases line up with TRBD2. The V and J ends lost 0 bases and 6 bases, in that order; junction bases with no gene match: 2. From germline, CDR1 is LGHNA and CDR2 YSLEER. This CDR3 spans 14 amino acids. The CDR3: CASSQDWGGNEQFF. The DNA of the CDR3 is TGCGCCAGCAGCCAAGATTGGGGGGGCAATGAGCAGTTCTTC.

This rearrangement joins TRBV7-6 to TRBJ2-2; a possible D gene is TRBD2 (6 bases). V dropped 4 bases and J dropped 2 bases, with 14 bases sitting between them. The CDR3 loop spans 16 amino acids. The germline CDR1 and CDR2 sequences are SGHVS and FNYEAQ. CDR3 region: CASSSEPGLNTGELFF. The CDR3 DNA follows: TGTGCCAGCAGCTCCGAACCAGGACTAAACACCGGGGAGCTGTTTTTT.

The chain uses TRBV25-1 and TRBJ1-1; TRBD1 aligns across 8 bases. The length of the CDR3 is 13 residues. J was trimmed by 8 bases and V by 6 bases; bases with no gene match: 8. Germline CDR1 MGHDK, CDR2 SYGVNS. CDR3 region: CASRDREATEAFF. CDR3 DNA: TGTGCCAGCAGGGACAGGGAAGCAACCGAAGCTTTCTTT.

As concerns this clone: The identical CDR3 is also encoded by other nucleotide sequences in the sample. The chain carries TRBV5-1 and TRBJ2-3, with TRBD2 identical over 7 bases. Germline V gene lookup returns CDR1 SGHRS and CDR2 YFSETQ. The CDR3 has 15 amino acids. J was trimmed by 3 bases and V by 3 bases; bases with no gene match: 7. In DNA, the CDR3 is TGCGCCAGCAGCTCAGGCGGGAGCTCGACAGATACGCAGTATTTT. This translates into CASSSGGSSTDTQYF.